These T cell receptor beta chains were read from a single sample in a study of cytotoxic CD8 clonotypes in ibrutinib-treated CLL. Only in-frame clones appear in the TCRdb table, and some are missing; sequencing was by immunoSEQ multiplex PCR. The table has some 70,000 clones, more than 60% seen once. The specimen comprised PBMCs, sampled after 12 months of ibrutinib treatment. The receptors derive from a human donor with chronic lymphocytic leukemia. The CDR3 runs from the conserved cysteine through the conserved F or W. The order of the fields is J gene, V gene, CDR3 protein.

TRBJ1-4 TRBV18 CASSPRAGINEKLFF
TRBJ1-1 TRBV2 CASSGSMNTEAFF
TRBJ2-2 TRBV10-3 CAISARGTNTGELFF
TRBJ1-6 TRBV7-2 CASSPGPINSPLHF
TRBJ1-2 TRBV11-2 CASSPSGVSYGYTF
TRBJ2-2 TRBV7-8 CASSLSGFGGELFF
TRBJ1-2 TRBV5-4 CASTSDSPRGYGYTF
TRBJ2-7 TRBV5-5 CASSDDWHEQYF
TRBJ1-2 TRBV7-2 CASSLEFFQGEGYGYTF
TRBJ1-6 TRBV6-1 CATRWGRGEDSPLHF
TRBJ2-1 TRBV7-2 CANSRTSGEQFF
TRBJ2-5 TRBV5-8 CASSLEGVLSQETQYF
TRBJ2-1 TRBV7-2 CASSKGTIYNEQFF
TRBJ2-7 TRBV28 CASRPTGFGEQYF
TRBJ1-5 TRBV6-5 CASSYPAYQPQHF
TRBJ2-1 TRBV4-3 CASSQGDRGRNEQFF
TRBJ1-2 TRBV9 CASSDRTGTTNYGYTF
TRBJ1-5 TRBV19 CASRAPAPGRRGNQPQHF
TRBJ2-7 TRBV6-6 CASRGQFDEQYF
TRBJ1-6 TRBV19 CASSIIRGSAYNSPLHF
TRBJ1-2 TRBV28 CASSFNSLTPSGYTF
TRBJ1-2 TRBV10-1 CASSSGQGDYGYTF
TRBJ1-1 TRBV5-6 CASSHQQGSEAFF
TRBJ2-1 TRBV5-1 CASSWGLAGGLGTNEQFF
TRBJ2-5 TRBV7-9 CASSLAAEETQYF
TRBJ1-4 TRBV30 CAWSGADYRGEKLFF
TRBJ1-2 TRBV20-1 CSATGTGGYTF
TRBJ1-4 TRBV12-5 CASGFGHPREKLFF
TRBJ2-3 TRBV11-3 CASSLKTGGSDTQYF
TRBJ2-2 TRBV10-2 CASRGRGLANTGELFF
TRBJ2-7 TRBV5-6 CASSSSGQGRGEQYF
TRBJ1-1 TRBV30 CAWSDTVAGGFNTEAFF
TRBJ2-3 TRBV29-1 CSGLPATGPDTQYF
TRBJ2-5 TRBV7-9 CASSLRLNNRRGETQYF
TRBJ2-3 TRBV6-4 CASSEQGTDTQYF
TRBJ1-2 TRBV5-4 CASSTLRHRENYGYTF
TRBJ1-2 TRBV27 CASSLQGGYGYTF
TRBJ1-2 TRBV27 CASRPGTEVKGYTF
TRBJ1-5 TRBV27 CASSSLRRNSNQPQHF
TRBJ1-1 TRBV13 CASSFRVDEAFF
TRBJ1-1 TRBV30 CAWSVSFPLNTEAFF
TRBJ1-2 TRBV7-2 CASSLRSLAGYTF
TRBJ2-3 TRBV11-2 CASSLAARSTDTQYF
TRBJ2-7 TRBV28 CASSPIPDYEQYF
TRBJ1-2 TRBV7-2 CASSSVSGIRDYGYTF
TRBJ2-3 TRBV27 CASSLPSGKPDTQYF
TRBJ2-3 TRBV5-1 CASSLKTGDRDTQYF
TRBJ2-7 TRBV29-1 CSADGGGYEQYF
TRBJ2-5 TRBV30 CAWTPQETQYF
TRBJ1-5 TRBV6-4 CASSFGTVNQPQHF
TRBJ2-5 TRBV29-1 CSVERDSSQETQYF
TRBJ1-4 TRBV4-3 CASSLGTASGEKLFF
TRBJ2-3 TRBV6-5 CASSYRGAFDTQYF
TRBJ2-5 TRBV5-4 CASTGGSQETQYF
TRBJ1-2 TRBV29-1 CSVEWGAGYGYTF
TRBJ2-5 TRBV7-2 CASSLGAWGPVTQYF
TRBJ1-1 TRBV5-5 CASSLDVANTEAFF